This T cell receptor (beta chain) originates from a study of blood T cell repertoires in COVID-19. At the level of the study: Samples came from the United States, Italy and Spain, spanning acute and convalescent COVID-19.

The V and J ends lost 4 bases and 5 bases, in that order; junction bases with no gene match: 19. Germline V gene data show CDR1 as KGHSH and CDR2 as LQKENI. The CDR3 is 18 amino acids. Participant ages covered roughly 18 to 89 years across 24 US areas. In assigning cohorts, the study relied on participant-reported clinical history. Source study methods: Nucleated cell number was recorded as an estimate derived from reference gene primer amplification. Sequenced by immunoSEQ multiplex PCR; TCRdb stores in-frame clones only, minus some. The V and J calls and clone size are taken from that table; D and trimming were inferred from the DNA. This table holds about 160,000 clones, about 86% found once.

V usage is TRBV18 and J usage is TRBJ2-5; 7 positions match TRBD1. The sequencing input was PBMCs or T cells enriched from blood (not recorded which). The clonotype was recovered from a woman aged 50 to 65 in a cohort exposed to, infected with or recovered from COVID-19 (not recorded which). The CDR3 bases are TGTGCCAGCTCACACCCCCTACCGCCGACAGGGTACGGGGAGACCCAGTACTTC. Amino acid sequence: CASSHPLPPTGYGETQYF.